What follows is one TCR beta chain and its context. Its specificity is unknown. V lost 4 bases and J lost 6; bases outside the gene matches: 12. In germline, CDR1 is KGHSY, CDR2 FQNENV. This CDR3 region has 16 residues. Libraries were prepared by immunoSEQ multiplex PCR; TCRdb keeps only in-frame clonotypes and omits some of them. The sample records 35,000 to 50,000 clones, about 82% being singletons. The data were taken from a study of T cell responses to AZD1222 COVID-19 vaccine. Findings of the study overall: Spike was spanned by vaccine-associated CD4 TCRs, with dominance at 160-218 and 743-854.

The sample in question was peripheral blood, obtained 28 days after the second dose of the MenACWY control vaccine. The clonotype originates from an adult who received the MenACWY meningococcal vaccine as a control. The rearrangement links TRBV16 to TRBJ2-5; 9 bases are a match to TRBD1. CDR3 in amino acids: CASSRWVTGGAQTQYF. The DNA for the CDR3 is TGTGCCAGCAGCCGCTGGGTTACAGGGGGCGCGCAGACCCAGTACTTC. Filled out from reference TRBV16 and TRBJ2-5, the complete variable domain reads GEEVAQTPKHLVRGEGQKAKLYCAPIKGHSYVFWYQQVLKNEFKFLISFQNENVFDETGMPKERFSAKCLPNSPCSLEIQATKLEDSAVYFCASSRWVTGGAQTQYFGPGTRLLVL.